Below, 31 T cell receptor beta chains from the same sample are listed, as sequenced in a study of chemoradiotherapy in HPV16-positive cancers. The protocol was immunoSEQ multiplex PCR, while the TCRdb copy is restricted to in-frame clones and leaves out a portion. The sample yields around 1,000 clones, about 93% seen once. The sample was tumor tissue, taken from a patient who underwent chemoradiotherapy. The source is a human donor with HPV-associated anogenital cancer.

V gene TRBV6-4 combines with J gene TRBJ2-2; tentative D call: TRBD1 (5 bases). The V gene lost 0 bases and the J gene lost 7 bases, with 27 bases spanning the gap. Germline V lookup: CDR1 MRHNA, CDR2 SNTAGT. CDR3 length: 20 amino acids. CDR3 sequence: CASSDSTKVFRQGRNGELFF. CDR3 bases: TGTGCCAGCAGTGACTCGACAAAGGTCTTTAGGCAGGGAAGAAACGGGGAGCTGTTTTTT.

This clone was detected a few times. The CDR3 coding sequence is TGCAGTGCTAAGGGCGGGAAGGGCTACACCTTC. Translating it yields CSAKGGKGYTF. V is TRBV20-1 and J is TRBJ1-2; unclear D gene. The CDR3 has 11 residues. From germline, CDR1 is DFQATT and CDR2 SNEGSKA (reference sequence). V dropped 4 bases and J dropped 8 bases, with 11 bases sitting between them.

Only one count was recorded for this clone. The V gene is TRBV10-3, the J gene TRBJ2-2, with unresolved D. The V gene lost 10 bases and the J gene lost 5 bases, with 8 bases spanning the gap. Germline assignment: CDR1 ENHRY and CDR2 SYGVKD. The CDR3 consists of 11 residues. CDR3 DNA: TGTGCCACCTATAAGACCGGGGAGCTGTTTTTT. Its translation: CATYKTGELFF.

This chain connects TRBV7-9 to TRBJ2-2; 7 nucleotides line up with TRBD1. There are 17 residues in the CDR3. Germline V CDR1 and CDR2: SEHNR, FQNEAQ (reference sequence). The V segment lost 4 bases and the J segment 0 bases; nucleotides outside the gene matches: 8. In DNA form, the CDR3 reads TGTGCCAGCAGCTATCGGGACAGCCCTACGAACACCGGGGAGCTGTTTTTT. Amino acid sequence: CASSYRDSPTNTGELFF.

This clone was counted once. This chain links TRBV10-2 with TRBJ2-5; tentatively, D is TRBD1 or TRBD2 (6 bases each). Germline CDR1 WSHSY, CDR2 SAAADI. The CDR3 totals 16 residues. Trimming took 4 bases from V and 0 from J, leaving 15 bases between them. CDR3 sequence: CASSGGDTLYQETQYF. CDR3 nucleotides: TGCGCCAGCAGTGGGGGGGACACTTTGTACCAAGAGACCCAGTACTTC.

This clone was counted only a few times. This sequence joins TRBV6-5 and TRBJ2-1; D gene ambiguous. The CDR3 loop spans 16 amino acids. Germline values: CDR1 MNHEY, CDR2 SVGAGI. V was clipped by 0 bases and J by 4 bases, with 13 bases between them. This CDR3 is CASSYSPPARYNEQFF. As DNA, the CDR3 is TGTGCCAGCAGTTACTCACCTCCCGCTCGGTACAATGAGCAGTTCTTC.

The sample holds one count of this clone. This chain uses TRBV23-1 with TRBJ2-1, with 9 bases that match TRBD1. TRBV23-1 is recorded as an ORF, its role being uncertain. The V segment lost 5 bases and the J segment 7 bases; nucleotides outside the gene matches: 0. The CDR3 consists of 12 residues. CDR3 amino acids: CASSGQGNEQFF. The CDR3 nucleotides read TGCGCCAGCAGTGGACAGGGGAATGAGCAGTTCTTC.

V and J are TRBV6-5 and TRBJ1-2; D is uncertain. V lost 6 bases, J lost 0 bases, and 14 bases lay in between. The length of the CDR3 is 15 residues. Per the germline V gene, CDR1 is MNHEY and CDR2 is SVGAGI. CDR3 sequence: CASSLGRSPNYGYTF. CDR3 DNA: TGTGCCAGCAGCCTTGGACGGAGCCCTAACTATGGCTACACCTTC.

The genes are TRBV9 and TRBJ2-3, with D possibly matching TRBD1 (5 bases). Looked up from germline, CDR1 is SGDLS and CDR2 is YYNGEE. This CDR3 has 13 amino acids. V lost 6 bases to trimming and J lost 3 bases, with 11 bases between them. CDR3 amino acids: CASKRGQTDTQYF. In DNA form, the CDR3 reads TGTGCCAGCAAAAGGGGCCAGACAGATACGCAGTATTTT.

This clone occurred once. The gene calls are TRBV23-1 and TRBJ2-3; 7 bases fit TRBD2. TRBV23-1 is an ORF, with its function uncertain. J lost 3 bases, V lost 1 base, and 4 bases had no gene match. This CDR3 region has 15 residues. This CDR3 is CASSQWGGRTDTQYF. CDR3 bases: TGCGCCAGCAGTCAATGGGGAGGGAGGACAGATACGCAGTATTTT.

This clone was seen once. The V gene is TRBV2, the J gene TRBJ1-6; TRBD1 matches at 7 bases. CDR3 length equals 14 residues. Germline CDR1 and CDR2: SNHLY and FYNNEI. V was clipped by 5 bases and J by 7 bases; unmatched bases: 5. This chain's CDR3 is CASSPGQRNSPLHF. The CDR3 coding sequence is TGTGCCAGCAGTCCGGGACAGAGAAATTCACCCCTCCACTTT.

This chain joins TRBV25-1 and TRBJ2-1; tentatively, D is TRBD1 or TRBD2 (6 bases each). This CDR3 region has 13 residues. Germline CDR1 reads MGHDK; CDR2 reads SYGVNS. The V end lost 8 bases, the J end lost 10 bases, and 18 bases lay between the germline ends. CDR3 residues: CASSWGASGEQFF. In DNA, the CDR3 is TGTGCCAGCTCTTGGGGGGCCTCCGGGGAGCAGTTCTTC.

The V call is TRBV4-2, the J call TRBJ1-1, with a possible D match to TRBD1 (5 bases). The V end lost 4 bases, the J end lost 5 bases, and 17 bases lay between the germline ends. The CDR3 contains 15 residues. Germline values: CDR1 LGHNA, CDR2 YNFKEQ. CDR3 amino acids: CASSRDLGGLTEAFF. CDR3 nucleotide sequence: TGTGCCAGCAGCCGGGATTTGGGGGGATTGACTGAAGCTTTCTTT.

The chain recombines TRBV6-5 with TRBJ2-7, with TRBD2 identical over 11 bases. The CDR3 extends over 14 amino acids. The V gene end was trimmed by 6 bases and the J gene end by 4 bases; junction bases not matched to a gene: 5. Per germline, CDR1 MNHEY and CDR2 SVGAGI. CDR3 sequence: CASSRTSGSYEQYF. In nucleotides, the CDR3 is TGTGCCAGCAGCCGGACTAGCGGGTCGTACGAGCAGTACTTC.

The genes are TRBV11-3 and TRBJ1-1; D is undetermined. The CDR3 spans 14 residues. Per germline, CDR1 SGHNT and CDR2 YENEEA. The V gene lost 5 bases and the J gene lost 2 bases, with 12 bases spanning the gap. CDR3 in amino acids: CASSTGNLNTEAFF. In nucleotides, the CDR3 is TGTGCCAGCAGCACCGGGAACCTTAACACTGAAGCTTTCTTT. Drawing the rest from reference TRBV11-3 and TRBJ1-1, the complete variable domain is EAGVVQSPRYKIIEKKQPVAFWCNPISGHNTLYWYLQNLGQGPELLIRYENEEAVDDSQLPKDRFSAERLKGVDSTLKIQPAELGDSAVYLCASSTGNLNTEAFFGQGTRLTVV.

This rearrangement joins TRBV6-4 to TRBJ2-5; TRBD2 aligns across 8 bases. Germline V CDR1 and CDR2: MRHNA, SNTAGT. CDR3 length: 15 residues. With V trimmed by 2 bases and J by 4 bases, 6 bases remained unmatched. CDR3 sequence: CASSDKAGGPETQYF. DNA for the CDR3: TGTGCCAGCAGTGACAAGGCGGGGGGACCAGAGACCCAGTACTTC.

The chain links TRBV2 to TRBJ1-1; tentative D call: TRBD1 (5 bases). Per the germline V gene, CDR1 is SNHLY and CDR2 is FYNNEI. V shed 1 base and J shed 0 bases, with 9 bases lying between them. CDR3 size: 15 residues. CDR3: CASSEGGGVNTEAFF. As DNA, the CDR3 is TGTGCCAGCAGTGAAGGGGGGGGAGTGAACACTGAAGCTTTCTTT.

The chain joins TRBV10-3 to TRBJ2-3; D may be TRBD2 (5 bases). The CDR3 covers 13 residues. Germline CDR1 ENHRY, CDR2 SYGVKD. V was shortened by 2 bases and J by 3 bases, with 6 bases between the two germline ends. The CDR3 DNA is TGTGCCATCAGTGAGGGACTGACAGATACGCAGTATTTT. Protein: CAISEGLTDTQYF.

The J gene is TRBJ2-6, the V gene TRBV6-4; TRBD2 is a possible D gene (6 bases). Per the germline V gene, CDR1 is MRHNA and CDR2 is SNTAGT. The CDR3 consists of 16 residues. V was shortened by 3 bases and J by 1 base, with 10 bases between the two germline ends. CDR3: CASSEGSGSGANVLTF. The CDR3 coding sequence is TGTGCCAGCAGTGAAGGCAGCGGGTCTGGGGCCAACGTCCTGACTTTC.

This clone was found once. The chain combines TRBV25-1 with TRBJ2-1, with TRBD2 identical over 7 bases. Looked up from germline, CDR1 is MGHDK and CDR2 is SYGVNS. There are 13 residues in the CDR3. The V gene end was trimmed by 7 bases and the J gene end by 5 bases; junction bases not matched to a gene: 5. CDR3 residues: CASKSGNNNEQFF. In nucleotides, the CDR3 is TGTGCCAGCAAGAGCGGGAACAACAATGAGCAGTTCTTC.

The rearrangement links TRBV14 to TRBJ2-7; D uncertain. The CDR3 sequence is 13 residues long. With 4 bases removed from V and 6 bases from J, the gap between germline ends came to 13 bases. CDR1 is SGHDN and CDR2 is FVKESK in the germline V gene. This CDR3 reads CASSRTELSEQYF. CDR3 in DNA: TGTGCCAGCAGCCGAACAGAATTGAGCGAGCAGTACTTC.

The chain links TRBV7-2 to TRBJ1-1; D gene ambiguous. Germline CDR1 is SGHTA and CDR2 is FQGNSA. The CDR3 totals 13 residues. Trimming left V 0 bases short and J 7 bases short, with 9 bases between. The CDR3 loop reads CASSLAFIHEAFF. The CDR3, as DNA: TGTGCCAGCAGCTTAGCTTTTATTCATGAAGCTTTCTTT.

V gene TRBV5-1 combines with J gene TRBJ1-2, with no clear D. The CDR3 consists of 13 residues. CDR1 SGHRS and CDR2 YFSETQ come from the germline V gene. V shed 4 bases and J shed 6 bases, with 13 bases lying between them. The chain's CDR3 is CASSTDGSHGYTF. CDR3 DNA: TGCGCCAGCAGCACCGACGGCTCTCATGGCTACACCTTC.

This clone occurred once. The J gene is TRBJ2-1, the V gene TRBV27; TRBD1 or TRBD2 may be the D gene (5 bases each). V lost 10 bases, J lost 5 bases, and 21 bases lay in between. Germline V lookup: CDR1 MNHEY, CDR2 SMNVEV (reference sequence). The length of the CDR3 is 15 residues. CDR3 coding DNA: TGTGCCATCTCCATGGTGGGGACGAGTAACAATGAGCAGTTCTTC. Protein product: CAISMVGTSNNEQFF.

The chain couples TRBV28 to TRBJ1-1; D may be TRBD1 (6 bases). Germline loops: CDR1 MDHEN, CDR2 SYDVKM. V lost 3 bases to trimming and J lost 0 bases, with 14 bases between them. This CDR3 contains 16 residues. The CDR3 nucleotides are TGTGCCAGCAGTTTGGCCCCGAGACAGGTGAACACTGAAGCTTTCTTT. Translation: CASSLAPRQVNTEAFF.

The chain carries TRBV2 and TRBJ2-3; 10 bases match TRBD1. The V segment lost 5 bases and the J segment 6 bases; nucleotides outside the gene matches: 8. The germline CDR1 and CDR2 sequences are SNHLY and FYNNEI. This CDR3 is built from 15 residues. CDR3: CASSLQTGGQDTQYF. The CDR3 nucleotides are TGTGCCAGCAGTTTACAGACAGGGGGCCAGGATACGCAGTATTTT. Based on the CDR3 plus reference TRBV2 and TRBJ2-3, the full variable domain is EPEVTQTPSHQVTQMGQEVILRCVPISNHLYFYWYRQILGQKVEFLVSFYNNEISEKSEIFDDQFSVERPDGSNFTLKIRSTKLEDSAMYFCASSLQTGGQDTQYFGPGTRLTVL.

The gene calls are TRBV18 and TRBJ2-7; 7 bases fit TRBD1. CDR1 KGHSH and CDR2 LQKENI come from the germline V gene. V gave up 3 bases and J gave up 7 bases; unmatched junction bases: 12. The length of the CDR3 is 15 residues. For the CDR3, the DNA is TGTGCCAGCTCACCGCTTGACAGGGCTCCCTCTGAGCAGTACTTC. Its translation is CASSPLDRAPSEQYF.

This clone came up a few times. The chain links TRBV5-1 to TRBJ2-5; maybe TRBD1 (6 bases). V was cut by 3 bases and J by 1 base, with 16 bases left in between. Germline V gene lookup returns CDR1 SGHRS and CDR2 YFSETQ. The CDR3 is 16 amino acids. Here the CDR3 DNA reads TGCGCCAGCAGCTCCGACTCACAGGGCCCCCAAGAGACCCAGTACTTC. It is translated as CASSSDSQGPQETQYF.

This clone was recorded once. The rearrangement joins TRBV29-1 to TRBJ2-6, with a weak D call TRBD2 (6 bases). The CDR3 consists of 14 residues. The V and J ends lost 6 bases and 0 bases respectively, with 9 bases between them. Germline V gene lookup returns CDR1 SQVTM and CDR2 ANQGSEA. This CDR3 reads CSVRGTSGANVLTF. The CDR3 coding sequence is TGCAGCGTACGCGGGACCTCTGGGGCCAACGTCCTGACTTTC.

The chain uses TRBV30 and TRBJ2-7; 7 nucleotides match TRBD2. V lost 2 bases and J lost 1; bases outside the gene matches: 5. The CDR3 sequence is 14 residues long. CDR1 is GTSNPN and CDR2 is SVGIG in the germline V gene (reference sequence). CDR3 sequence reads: CAWSISSGSYEQYF. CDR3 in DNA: TGTGCCTGGAGTATCTCTAGCGGATCCTACGAGCAGTACTTC.

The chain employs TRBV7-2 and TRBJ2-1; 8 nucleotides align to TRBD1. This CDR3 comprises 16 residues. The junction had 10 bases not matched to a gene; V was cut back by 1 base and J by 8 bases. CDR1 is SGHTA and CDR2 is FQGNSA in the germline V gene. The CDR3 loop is CASSLVFGQGGYEQFF. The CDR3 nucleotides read TGTGCCAGCAGCTTAGTTTTTGGACAGGGAGGTTATGAGCAGTTCTTC.